This T cell receptor beta chain was obtained from a study of blood T cell repertoires in COVID-19 (dated by TCRdb to 2020 to 2022). About the investigation overall: The collaborator samples originated in the United States, Italy and Spain and spanned the acute and convalescent phases of COVID-19. The material from the prospective study consisted of cDNA or gDNA derived from T cells, B-cell-depleted T cells, or PBMCs. The dataset comprised deeply sampled blood TCRbeta repertoires from subjects exposed to, actively infected with, or recovered from COVID-19. The repertoires were released in a freely available public database meant as a resource for research on the immune response to SARS-CoV-2. Samples were obtained from the ongoing ImmuneRACE study (first 160 participants) and from approximately 1,200 subjects provided by 6 global collaborators. Nearly every sample came with metadata listing a de-identified subject ID, COVID-19 status, age in years and sex. Where available, HLA class I and class II types were taken from metadata supplied by the sample provider and were not determined by assay-based typing.

As to this clone: This clone's antigen is unknown. The record has no base qualities; no much larger clone is one base away. Other DNA sequences within the sample encode an identical CDR3.

One collaborating source in Seattle enrolled patients while the patients were actively infected and followed the patients over time throughout the course of disease. Each collaborating institution followed its own protocols to collect whole blood in K2EDTA tubes. For TCRbeta analysis, collaborators shipped samples in one of three forms: frozen whole blood, isolated PBMCs, or DNA extracted from either of those sample types. For this chain, trimming is 5 bases at the V end and 2 bases at the J end, and the number of junction bases without a gene match is 1. The CDR3 runs 13 residues from the cysteine to the phenylalanine. CDR3 DNA only is kept here, 39 bases in frame from base 1. The germline V gene encodes CDR1 SGHRS and CDR2 YFSETQ. Summary of the overall study and its limitations: How much clinical and demographic metadata was included differed by source and by participant, and the metadata was provided uncurated.

The immunoSEQ Assay, a bias-controlled multiplex PCR, was used to amplify TCRbeta CDR3 regions from genomic DNA. The authors' pipeline ran thus. Nucleated cell counts per sample were estimated from amplification of reference gene primers within the assay. Sequence reads were collapsed and filtered to measure the absolute abundance of every unique TCRbeta CDR3 rearrangement. For each sample, productive Simpson clonality was calculated as the square root of Simpson's diversity index over productive rearrangements. TCRdb mirrors the immuneACCESS table, restricted to in-frame sequences. Some clones are absent from its copies; in checked studies, under half trace to an unresolved V gene, and the reason for the others is unknown. The V and J calls and clone size were taken over from that table, and D and trimming were inferred from the DNA. Recorded for this sample are around 200,000 clones; 83% of them occurred a single time. Roughly 1.3% of the sample comes from the top ten.

The TCR originated in a woman aged 30 to 39 with COVID-19, enrolled during active disease. The material sequenced was peripheral blood. The V and J genes are TRBV5-1 and TRBJ1-1; TRBD1 lines up with 9 middle nucleotides. CDR3 protein: CASRTGGNTEAFF. The base sequence is TGCGCCAGCAGGACAGGGGGAAACACTGAAGCTTTCTTT.